This entry concerns a single TCR beta chain. The sample is drawn from a study of T cell repertoires in cytomegalovirus infection. Each CDR3 protein is one row after TCRdb ran MiXCR on the reads. Of more than 150,000 distinct CDR3 sequences listed, roughly a fifth are singletons. This CDR3 contains 14 residues. With 5 bases clipped from V and 4 bases from J, the junction kept 6 bases outside the gene matches. Germline values: CDR1 SGHVS, CDR2 FNYEAQ. This TCR derives from a human donor in good health (CMV status not recorded). Some clones in this sample may be carry-over from other donors' samples. The sample consisted of PBMCs. The rearrangement links TRBV7-6 to TRBJ2-7; 9 bases agree with TRBD1. For the CDR3, the DNA is TGTGCCAGCAGCGACCGGGACAGGGAGTACGAGCAGTACTTC. Translating gives CASSDRDREYEQYF. Using reference TRBV7-6 and TRBJ2-7 for the parts outside the CDR3, the full variable domain is GAGVSQSPRYKVTKRGQDVALRCDPISGHVSLYWYRQALGQGPEFLTYFNYEAQQDKSGLPNDRFSAERPEGSISTLTIQRTEQRDSAMYRCASSDRDREYEQYFGPGTRLTVT.